This T cell receptor beta chain was sequenced for a study of cytomegalovirus exposure and HLA in healthy donors. Study-level results: Researchers reported from a later analysis that most CMV-associated TCR beta chains appeared HLA-restricted.

The PCR was carried out with 60 Vbeta primers and 13 Jbeta primers. Libraries were prepared by immunoSEQ multiplex PCR; TCRdb keeps only in-frame clonotypes and omits some of them. The data contain some 160,000 clones, around 75% of them singletons. Worth noting for this clone: Its specificity is not known.

The sequence derives from a male donor in good health and CMV-seronegative. Sequencing used PBMCs.

The CDR3 DNA reads as TGTGCCAGCAGTCCACCCGGTAATGAAAAACTGTTTTTT. It specifies CASSPPGNEKLFF. The chain couples TRBV27 to TRBJ1-4; D not resolved. V was clipped by 5 bases and J by 4 bases, with 8 bases between them. CDR3 size: 13 residues. Germline CDR1 is MNHEY and CDR2 is SMNVEV (reference sequence).